This TCR beta chain was retrieved from a study of cytomegalovirus exposure and HLA in healthy donors. This CDR3 contains 15 residues. Looked up from germline, CDR1 is MRHNA and CDR2 is SNTAGT. Losses at the gene ends were 3 bases for V and 3 bases for J; bases not matched to a gene: 4. PCR amplification relied on 60 Vbeta primers (plus 13 Jbeta primers). TCRdb's table, derived via immunoSEQ multiplex PCR, lists solely in-frame clones and lacks some. The table lists about 150,000 clones, over 65% of them singletons, with roughly 4.2% in the top ten. The TCR sequence derives from a woman aged 35 to 49 in good health and CMV-seronegative. The sequenced material came from PBMCs. This sequence joins TRBV6-4 and TRBJ2-1; 8 bases are shared with TRBD2. The CDR3 DNA sequence: TGTGCCAGCAGTGAACGGGGGGGCCTCTACAATGAGCAGTTCTTC. Translation gives CASSERGGLYNEQFF.